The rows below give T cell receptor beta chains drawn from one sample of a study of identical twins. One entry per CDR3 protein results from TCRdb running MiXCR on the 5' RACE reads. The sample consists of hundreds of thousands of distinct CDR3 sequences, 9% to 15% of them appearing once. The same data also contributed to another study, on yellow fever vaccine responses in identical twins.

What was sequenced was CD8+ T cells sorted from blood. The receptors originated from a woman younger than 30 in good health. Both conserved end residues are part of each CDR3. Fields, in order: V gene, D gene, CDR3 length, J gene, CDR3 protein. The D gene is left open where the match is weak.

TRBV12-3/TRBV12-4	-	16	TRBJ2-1	CASSPWGESSYNEQFF
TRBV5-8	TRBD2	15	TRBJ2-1	CASSLRLAGANEQFF
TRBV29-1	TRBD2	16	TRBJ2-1	CSVEGASGSTYNEQFF
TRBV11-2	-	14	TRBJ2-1	CASSSYGLHNEQFF
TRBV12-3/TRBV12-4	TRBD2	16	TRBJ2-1	CASTIETSGSGYEQFF
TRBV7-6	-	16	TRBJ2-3	CASSPQSRGGTDTQYF
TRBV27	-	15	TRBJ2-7	CASSLMASRSYEQYF
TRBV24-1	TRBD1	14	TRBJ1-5	CAVRRGQLNQPQHF
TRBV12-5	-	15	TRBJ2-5	CASGPARDGKETQYF
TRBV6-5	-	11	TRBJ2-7	CATMVRDEQYF
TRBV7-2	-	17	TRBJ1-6	CASSQPPLGSYNSPLHF
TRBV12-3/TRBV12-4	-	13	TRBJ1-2	CASTPGGSRGYTF
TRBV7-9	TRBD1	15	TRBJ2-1	CASNNRDRGYNEQFF
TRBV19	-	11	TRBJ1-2	CASTLGGGYTF
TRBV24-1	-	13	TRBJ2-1	CATSSGSRNEQFF
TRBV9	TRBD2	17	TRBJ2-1	CASSATGGPSPANEQFF
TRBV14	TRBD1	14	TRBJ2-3	CASSGDRETDTQYF
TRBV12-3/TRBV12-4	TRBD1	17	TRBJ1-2	CASSLAPAGQGADGYTF
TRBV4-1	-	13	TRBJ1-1	CASSQSRNTEAFF
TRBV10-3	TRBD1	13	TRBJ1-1	CAIRGQGGTEAFF
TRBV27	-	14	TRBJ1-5	CASSDGGYNQPQHF
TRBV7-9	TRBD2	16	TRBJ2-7	CASSPETSGSSYEQYF
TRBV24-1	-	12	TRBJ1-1	CATSVGGTEAFF
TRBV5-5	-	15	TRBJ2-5	CASREGQGLGETQYF
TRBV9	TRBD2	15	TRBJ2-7	CASSLEGLAGDEQYF
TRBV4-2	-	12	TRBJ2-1	CASSPGLYEQFF
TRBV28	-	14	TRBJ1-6	CASSGLSGNSPLHF
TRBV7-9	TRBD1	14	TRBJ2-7	CASSHPGQNYEQYF
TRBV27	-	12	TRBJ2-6	CASSSGANVLTF
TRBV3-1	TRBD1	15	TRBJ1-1	CASSRQGGGNTEAFF
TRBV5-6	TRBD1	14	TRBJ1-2	CASSSGRGLDGYTF
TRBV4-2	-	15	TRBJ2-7	CASSQVFGSIDEQYF
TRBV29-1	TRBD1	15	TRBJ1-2	CSVEDRGKGDYGYTF
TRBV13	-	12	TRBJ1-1	CASSNSRTEAFF
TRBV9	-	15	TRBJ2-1	CASSVEGRGDNEQFF
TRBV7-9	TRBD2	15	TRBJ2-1	CASSLASGVYNEQFF
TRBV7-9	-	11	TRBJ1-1	CASSLVNEAFF
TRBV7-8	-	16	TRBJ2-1	CASSFERTYSYNEQFF
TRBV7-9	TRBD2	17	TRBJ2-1	CASSDSLAGSSYNEQFF
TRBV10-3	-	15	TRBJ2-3	CATQDGGASTDTQYF
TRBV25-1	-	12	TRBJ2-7	CASSGTTYEQYF
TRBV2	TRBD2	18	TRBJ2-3	CASSGVAGTSTFTDTQYF
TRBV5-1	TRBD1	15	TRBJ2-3	CASSLDTGGLDTQYF
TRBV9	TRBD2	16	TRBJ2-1	CASSVVAGGPYNEQFF
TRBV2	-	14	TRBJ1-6	CASRDPFNNSPLHF
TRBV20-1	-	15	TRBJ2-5	CSARDLGRGQETQYF
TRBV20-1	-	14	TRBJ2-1	CSATRPHTYNEQFF
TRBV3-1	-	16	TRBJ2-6	CASSQLAPAGANVLTF
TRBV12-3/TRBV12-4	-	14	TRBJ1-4	CASSPRASHEKLFF
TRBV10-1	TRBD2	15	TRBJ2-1	CASSEIAGGRDEQFF
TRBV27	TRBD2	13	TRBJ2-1	CASSPGGYNEQFF
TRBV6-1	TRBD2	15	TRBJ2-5	CASSEWGGVIETQYF
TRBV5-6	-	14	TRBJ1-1	CASSLAEMNTEAFF
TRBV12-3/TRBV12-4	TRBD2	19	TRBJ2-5	CASSPLRPGLAGEGETQYF
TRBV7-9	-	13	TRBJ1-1	CASSFTPVDEAFF
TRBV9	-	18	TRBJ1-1	CASSVGLGREYVGTEAFF
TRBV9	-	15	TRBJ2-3	CASSVWGGVSDTQYF
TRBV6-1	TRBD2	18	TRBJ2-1	CASSERLAGVGRGYEQFF